This T cell receptor (beta chain) was captured in a study of cytomegalovirus exposure and HLA in healthy donors. Overall study findings and caveats: Per a prior analysis, the majority of TCR beta V segments were productive roughly 87% or roughly 30% of the time. A later analysis found TCR association rates differed by HLA locus, highest for DRB1 and lowest for HLA-C.

The PCR made use of 60 Vbeta and 13 Jbeta primers. The table came from immunoSEQ multiplex PCR; TCRdb's copy has only in-frame clones and leaves some out. Of more than 150,000 clones listed, around 84% are singletons. Note on this clone: Antigen: not known.

CDR3 size: 15 residues. Germline lookup yields CDR1 MNHEY and CDR2 SVGAGI. The germline V and J ends were trimmed by 5 bases and 0 bases, with 11 bases remaining between them. The sequence was obtained from a woman under 30 in good health and CMV-seronegative. Input material: PBMCs. The chain carries TRBV6-5 and TRBJ1-5; weak D call: TRBD1 (5 bases). The CDR3 nucleotides read TGTGCCAGCAGTCCGGGGGGTTTTAGCAATCAGCCCCAGCATTTT. Residues: CASSPGGFSNQPQHF.